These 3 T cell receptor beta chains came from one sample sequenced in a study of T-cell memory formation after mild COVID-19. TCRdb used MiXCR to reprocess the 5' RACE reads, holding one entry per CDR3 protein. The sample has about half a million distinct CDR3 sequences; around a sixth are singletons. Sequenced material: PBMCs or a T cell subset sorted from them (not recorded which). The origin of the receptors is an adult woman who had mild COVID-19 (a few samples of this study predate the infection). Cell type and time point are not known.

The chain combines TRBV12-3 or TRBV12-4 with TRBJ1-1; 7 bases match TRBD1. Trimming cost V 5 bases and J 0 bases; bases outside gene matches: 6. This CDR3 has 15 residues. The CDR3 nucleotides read TGTGCCAGCAGTCCTCACAGGGGCATGAACACTGAAGCTTTCTTT. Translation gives CASSPHRGMNTEAFF.

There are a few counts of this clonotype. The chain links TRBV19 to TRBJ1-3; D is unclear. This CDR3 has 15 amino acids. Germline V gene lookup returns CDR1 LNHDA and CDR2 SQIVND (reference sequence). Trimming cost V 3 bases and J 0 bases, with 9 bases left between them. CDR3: CASSIAGYSGNTIYF. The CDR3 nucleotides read TGTGCCAGTAGTATTGCAGGCTACTCTGGAAACACCATATATTTT.

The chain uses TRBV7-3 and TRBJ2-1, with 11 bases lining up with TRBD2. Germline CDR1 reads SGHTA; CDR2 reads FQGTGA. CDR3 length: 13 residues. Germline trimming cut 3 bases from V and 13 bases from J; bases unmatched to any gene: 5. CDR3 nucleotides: TGTGCCAGCAGCTTTACTAGCGGGAGCCCTCAGTTCTTC. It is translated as CASSFTSGSPQFF.